Listed below are T cell receptor beta chains from one sample, sequenced in a study of T cells in narcolepsy. Method: immunoSEQ multiplex PCR; TCRdb's copy keeps in-frame clones and lacks some. The table lists about 40,000 clones, about 91% of them singletons. Sequenced: CD45RA- memory CD4+ T cells from PBMCs. The receptors shown here come from a human donor with narcolepsy. Each CDR3 is given with its conserved first and last residue. The D gene is left open where the match is weak. Only part of the rows carry a size: once, few, many, or a class if the clone is expanded.

v_call: TRBV19; j_call: TRBJ2-7; d_call: TRBD2; clone_size: .; cdr3_nt: TGTGCCAGTAGTATAATAGCGGGAGGGTCCTACGAGCAGTACTTC; cdr3_aa: CASSIIAGGSYEQYF
v_call: TRBV6-6; j_call: TRBJ1-2; d_call: .; clone_size: .; cdr3_nt: TGTGCCAGCAGCCCCGAGCTCGGTAACTATGGCTACACCTTC; cdr3_aa: CASSPELGNYGYTF
v_call: TRBV9; j_call: TRBJ2-1; d_call: .; clone_size: few; cdr3_nt: TGTGCCAGCAGCGTAGGTGGGCAGGTAAACAATGAGCAGTTCTTC; cdr3_aa: CASSVGGQVNNEQFF
v_call: TRBV5-4; j_call: TRBJ2-1; d_call: .; clone_size: .; cdr3_nt: TGTGCCAGCAGCTTGGACAGGGAGAGAGAGCAGTTCTTC; cdr3_aa: CASSLDREREQFF
v_call: TRBV5-4; j_call: TRBJ1-1; d_call: .; clone_size: .; cdr3_nt: TGTGCCGGCAGCACCGGGGTGAACACTGAAGCTTTCTTT; cdr3_aa: CAGSTGVNTEAFF
v_call: TRBV6-5; j_call: TRBJ1-5; d_call: .; clone_size: .; cdr3_nt: TGTGCCAGCAGTTCGACTGCGAGTAGTGGGCCCCAGCATTTT; cdr3_aa: CASSSTASSGPQHF
v_call: TRBV5-5; j_call: TRBJ2-2; d_call: TRBD2; clone_size: .; cdr3_nt: TGTGCCAGCAGCTGGGGACTAGATCAAACCGGGGAGCTGTTTTTT; cdr3_aa: CASSWGLDQTGELFF
v_call: TRBV29-1; j_call: TRBJ2-1; d_call: TRBD1; clone_size: .; cdr3_nt: TGCAGCGTTGAGGCGACAGGGTTCTCCGAGCAGTTCTTC; cdr3_aa: CSVEATGFSEQFF
v_call: TRBV10-3; j_call: TRBJ2-5; d_call: .; clone_size: .; cdr3_nt: TGTGCCATCAGTGAGAGGGATCGGCGGGAGACCCAGTACTTC; cdr3_aa: CAISERDRRETQYF
v_call: TRBV29-1; j_call: TRBJ2-2; d_call: TRBD1; clone_size: .; cdr3_nt: TGCAGCGCTTCTACAGGGGGGAGGCCCGGGGAGCTGTTTTTT; cdr3_aa: CSASTGGRPGELFF
v_call: TRBV29-1; j_call: TRBJ1-1; d_call: TRBD1; clone_size: .; cdr3_nt: TGCAGCGCCGGAGACAGGGGGCGCAAGAACACTGAAGCTTTCTTT; cdr3_aa: CSAGDRGRKNTEAFF
v_call: TRBV29-1; j_call: TRBJ1-1; d_call: .; clone_size: few; cdr3_nt: TGCAGCGGGGCGGTGAGGGAGTACACTGAAGCTTTCTTT; cdr3_aa: CSGAVREYTEAFF
v_call: TRBV5-1; j_call: TRBJ2-3; d_call: .; clone_size: .; cdr3_nt: TGCGCCAGCAGCTTAAACCCGGGTAGTCACACAACAGATACGCAGTATTTT; cdr3_aa: CASSLNPGSHTTDTQYF
v_call: TRBV19; j_call: TRBJ1-1; d_call: .; clone_size: .; cdr3_nt: TGTGCCAGTAGTATACAGAGTGAAGCTTTCTTT; cdr3_aa: CASSIQSEAFF
v_call: TRBV6-5; j_call: TRBJ1-5; d_call: TRBD1; clone_size: .; cdr3_nt: TGTGCCAGCAGACCGGACAGGGGCGAATCGCAGCCCCAGCATTTT; cdr3_aa: CASRPDRGESQPQHF
v_call: TRBV21-1; j_call: TRBJ2-3; d_call: .; clone_size: .; cdr3_nt: TGTGCCAGCAGCAAAGAGGGGACTAGCGGGGTAGGGATAGATACGCAGTATTTT; cdr3_aa: CASSKEGTSGVGIDTQYF
v_call: TRBV6-1; j_call: TRBJ1-1; d_call: .; clone_size: once; cdr3_nt: TGTGCCAGCTACCAAGGGGCGGGGACTGAAGCTTTCTTT; cdr3_aa: CASYQGAGTEAFF
v_call: TRBV6-1; j_call: TRBJ2-3; d_call: TRBD2; clone_size: .; cdr3_nt: TGTGCCAGCAGTGAAAACTTAGCGGGGTACACAGATACGCAGTATTTT; cdr3_aa: CASSENLAGYTDTQYF
v_call: TRBV4-2; j_call: TRBJ2-3; d_call: TRBD2; clone_size: .; cdr3_nt: TGTGCCAGCAGCCCCCGCGGGACTAGCGGGGGGGGCACAGATACGCAGTATTTT; cdr3_aa: CASSPRGTSGGGTDTQYF
v_call: TRBV5-5; j_call: TRBJ2-1; d_call: .; clone_size: .; cdr3_nt: TGTGCCAGCAGCTTGGGAGTGGGGGAGCAGTTCTTC; cdr3_aa: CASSLGVGEQFF
v_call: TRBV6-1; j_call: TRBJ2-7; d_call: .; clone_size: .; cdr3_nt: TGTGCCAGCAGTGAATCTGGCAGGGGCCACGAGCAGTACTTC; cdr3_aa: CASSESGRGHEQYF
v_call: TRBV4-1; j_call: TRBJ1-2; d_call: TRBD1; clone_size: .; cdr3_nt: TGCGCCAGCAGCCACCCCCCAGGAGGGACAGGGGTTGGTGGCTACACCTTC; cdr3_aa: CASSHPPGGTGVGGYTF
v_call: TRBV28; j_call: TRBJ1-4; d_call: .; clone_size: .; cdr3_nt: TGTGCCAGCAGTACCCCTTGGACCGTCCTCGATGAAAAACTGTTTTTT; cdr3_aa: CASSTPWTVLDEKLFF
v_call: TRBV30; j_call: TRBJ2-7; d_call: TRBD2; clone_size: .; cdr3_nt: TGTGCCTGGAGGTTTAGCGGGAGGGACTACGAGCAGTACTTC; cdr3_aa: CAWRFSGRDYEQYF
v_call: TRBV15; j_call: TRBJ1-6; d_call: .; clone_size: .; cdr3_nt: TGTGCCACCAGCGGTCCAGGGTTGGGAAATAATTCACCCCTCCACTTT; cdr3_aa: CATSGPGLGNNSPLHF
v_call: TRBV5-1; j_call: TRBJ2-5; d_call: .; clone_size: .; cdr3_nt: TGCGCCAGCCGATTTTCACGGGCAGGGAAGGGGACCCAGTACTTC; cdr3_aa: CASRFSRAGKGTQYF
v_call: TRBV15; j_call: TRBJ1-5; d_call: .; clone_size: .; cdr3_nt: TGTGCCACCAGCAGAAACCGTGAGGGTTTTCAGCCCCAGCATTTT; cdr3_aa: CATSRNREGFQPQHF
v_call: TRBV7-6; j_call: TRBJ2-1; d_call: TRBD2; clone_size: .; cdr3_nt: TGTGCCAGCAGCTTTAGCGGGAGGGCGGGCGATGAGCAGTTCTTC; cdr3_aa: CASSFSGRAGDEQFF
v_call: TRBV18; j_call: TRBJ2-7; d_call: .; clone_size: .; cdr3_nt: TGTGCCAGCTCACCGGTTGGGGCCGGCTATGATTGGGAGCAGTACTTC; cdr3_aa: CASSPVGAGYDWEQYF
v_call: TRBV19; j_call: TRBJ1-2; d_call: .; clone_size: few; cdr3_nt: TGTGCCAGTAGTATAGTTGGCAGCCCTAATGGCTACACCTTC; cdr3_aa: CASSIVGSPNGYTF
v_call: TRBV6-1; j_call: TRBJ2-1; d_call: TRBD2; clone_size: .; cdr3_nt: TGTGCCAGCAGTGAAGCCACGGGCGGGGGGATCGATGAGCAGTTCTTC; cdr3_aa: CASSEATGGGIDEQFF
v_call: TRBV6-5; j_call: TRBJ1-2; d_call: .; clone_size: .; cdr3_nt: TGTGCCAGCAGTTACTCGAGGATGCCCGGTGGCTACACCTTC; cdr3_aa: CASSYSRMPGGYTF
v_call: TRBV10-3; j_call: TRBJ1-5; d_call: TRBD1; clone_size: .; cdr3_nt: TGTGCCATCACGGCAGGGGGAGATCAGCCCCAGCATTTT; cdr3_aa: CAITAGGDQPQHF
v_call: TRBV4-3; j_call: TRBJ1-6; d_call: .; clone_size: .; cdr3_nt: TGCGCCAGCAGCCAAGATTTGTCCCAGGGTGCCTCACCCCTCCACTTT; cdr3_aa: CASSQDLSQGASPLHF
v_call: TRBV11-2; j_call: TRBJ2-1; d_call: TRBD2; clone_size: .; cdr3_nt: TGTGCCAGCAGCCCCACCCGGGGGGTCGCTGAGCAGTTCTTC; cdr3_aa: CASSPTRGVAEQFF
v_call: TRBV2; j_call: TRBJ2-3; d_call: .; clone_size: once; cdr3_nt: TGTGCCAGCAGACCTCTAGCAGCTAGCACAGATACGCAGTATTTT; cdr3_aa: CASRPLAASTDTQYF
v_call: TRBV5-5; j_call: TRBJ2-6; d_call: .; clone_size: .; cdr3_nt: TGTGCCAGCAGCTTAGTTTCAGTGGACTCTGGGGCCAACGTCCTGACTTTC; cdr3_aa: CASSLVSVDSGANVLTF
v_call: TRBV19; j_call: TRBJ1-5; d_call: .; clone_size: .; cdr3_nt: TGTGCCAGTAGAGTGACGGGGGGGGAGCCCCAGCATTTT; cdr3_aa: CASRVTGGEPQHF
v_call: TRBV11-3; j_call: TRBJ1-4; d_call: .; clone_size: .; cdr3_nt: TGTGCCAGCAGCCGTCGGGCAGCCAATGAAAAACTGTTTTTT; cdr3_aa: CASSRRAANEKLFF
v_call: TRBV6-5; j_call: TRBJ2-7; d_call: TRBD2; clone_size: .; cdr3_nt: TGTGCCAGCAGCAGTACTAGCGACTCCTACGAGCAGTACTTC; cdr3_aa: CASSSTSDSYEQYF
v_call: TRBV11-1; j_call: TRBJ1-4; d_call: .; clone_size: .; cdr3_nt: TGTGCCAGCAGCTTAGGACTGACGAATGAAAAACTGTTTTTT; cdr3_aa: CASSLGLTNEKLFF
v_call: TRBV5-1; j_call: TRBJ2-7; d_call: .; clone_size: .; cdr3_nt: TGCGCCAGCAGCTGGGGCCAGGACGAGCAGTACTTC; cdr3_aa: CASSWGQDEQYF